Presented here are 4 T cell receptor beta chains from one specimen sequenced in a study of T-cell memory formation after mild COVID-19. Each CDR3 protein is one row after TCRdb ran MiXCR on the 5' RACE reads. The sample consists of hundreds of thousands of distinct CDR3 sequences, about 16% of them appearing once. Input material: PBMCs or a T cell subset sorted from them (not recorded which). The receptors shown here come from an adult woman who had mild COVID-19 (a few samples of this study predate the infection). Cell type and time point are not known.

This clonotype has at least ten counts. CDR3 sequence reads: CASSSYPNTDTQYF. As DNA, the CDR3 is TGTGCCAGCAGCTCCTACCCGAACACAGATACGCAGTATTTT. This sequence joins TRBV7-2 and TRBJ2-3, with unresolved D. Trimming cost V 4 bases and J 2 bases, with 10 bases left between them. Germline CDR1 and CDR2: SGHTA and FQGNSA. The CDR3 runs 14 residues.

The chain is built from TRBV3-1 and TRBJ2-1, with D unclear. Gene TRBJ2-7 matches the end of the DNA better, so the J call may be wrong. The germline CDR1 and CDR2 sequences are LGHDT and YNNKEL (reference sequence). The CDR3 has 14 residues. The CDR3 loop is CASSQGGVAREQYF. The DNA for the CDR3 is TGTGCCAGCAGCCAAGGTGGGGTGGCGAGAGAGCAGTACTTC.

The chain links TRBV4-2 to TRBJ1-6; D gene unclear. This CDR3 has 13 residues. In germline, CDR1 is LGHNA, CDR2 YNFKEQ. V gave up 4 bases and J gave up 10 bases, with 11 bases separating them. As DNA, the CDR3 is TGTGCCAGCAGCCGTGAGGAGAGCTCACCCCTCCACTTT. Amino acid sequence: CASSREESSPLHF.

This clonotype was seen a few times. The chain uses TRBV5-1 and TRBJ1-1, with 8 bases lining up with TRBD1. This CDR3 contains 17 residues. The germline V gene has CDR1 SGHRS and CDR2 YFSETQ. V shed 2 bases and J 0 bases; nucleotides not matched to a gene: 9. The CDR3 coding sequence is TGCGCCAGCAGCTTCACAGGGGGTATGTATCTGAACACTGAAGCTTTCTTT. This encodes CASSFTGGMYLNTEAFF.